The clone carrying this T cell receptor beta chain was detected only a few times. This sample stems from a study of blood T cells in healthy people across ages. PCR was performed a second time for about 6 to 11 cycles using a sample-barcoded 5' primer and a J-beta primer mix. MiXCR was run by TCRdb on the 5' RACE reads, yielding one entry per CDR3 protein. The sample has 800,000 or so distinct CDR3 sequences, 20% to 30% seen once. Trimming shortened V by 5 bases and J by 1 base, and 15 bases separated the two germline ends. Germline values: CDR1 MDHEN, CDR2 SYDVKM. This CDR3 spans 15 amino acids. The data were also submitted as part of a second study, on T cells of mothers and their children.

The sample consisted of blood. This chain connects TRBV28 to TRBJ2-7; a possible D gene is TRBD1 (5 bases). The clonotype was recovered from a boy younger than 18 in good health. The CDR3 DNA sequence: TGTGCCAGCAGTCTACCGACCCAGGGATCCTACGAGCAGTACTTC. Its translation: CASSLPTQGSYEQYF.